This T cell receptor (beta chain) was sequenced in a study of graft-versus-host responses after intestinal transplantation. Study-wide context: All recipients were transplanted with multivisceral, liver-intestinal, or isolated intestinal grafts.

The CDR3 contains 13 residues. V lost 7 bases to trimming and J lost 7 bases; unmatched junction nucleotides: 6. In germline, CDR1 is SGHRS, CDR2 YFSETQ. Regarding the study as a whole: With peak circulating GvH clone levels came an association with early post-transplant HvG declines. Individuals carrying graft-donor T cell macrochimerism showed high graft-versus-host to host-versus-graft clonal ratios in allografts. The recipient marrow held GvH clones, and some of them showed up first in ileum or blood.

Once graft tissue had been processed, intraepithelial and lamina propria lymphocytes were released. A remark on this clone: What it binds is not known.

Assay: immunoSEQ multiplex PCR; the TCRdb copy retains only in-frame clones and omits some. The sample consists of roughly 7,600 clones, roughly four fifths of them appearing once. The sequence derives from a human patient who received an intestinal transplant, so some T cells may come from the graft donor. The material sequenced was ileum tissue, taken around 120 days after transplant. V gene TRBV5-1 combines with J gene TRBJ1-2; TRBD1 matches 11 bases. CDR3 loop: CASSLGQGAGYTF. DNA of the CDR3: TGCGCCAGCTCCCTTGGACAGGGGGCTGGCTACACCTTC.